The 19 T cell receptor beta chains below all came from one sample that was sequenced in a study of monozygotic twins with cystic fibrosis. Sequencing used immunoSEQ multiplex PCR; TCRdb keeps in-frame clones, though not all of them. The repertoire holds 12,000 to 15,000 clones, with 85% to 90% as singletons. Material: blood. Receptor source: a boy between 10 and 17 years old with cystic fibrosis.

The chain is built from TRBV20-1 and TRBJ2-7, with D possibly matching TRBD2 (5 bases). Germline CDR1 DFQATT, CDR2 SNEGSKA (reference sequence). V was pared by 4 bases and J by 3 bases, with 7 bases between. The CDR3 is made up of 11 amino acids. The CDR3 loop is CSATGDYEQYF. As DNA, the CDR3 is TGCAGTGCTACCGGGGACTACGAGCAGTACTTC.

V gene TRBV6-5 combines with J gene TRBJ1-2, with a possible D match to TRBD1 (6 bases). CDR3 length: 15 residues. CDR1 and CDR2 from the germline V gene are MNHEY and SVGAGI. V shed 5 bases and J shed 5 bases, with 18 bases lying between them. In nucleotides, the CDR3 is TGTGCCAGCAGTCGACCGACAGGCATAACTTATGGCTACACCTTC. Protein: CASSRPTGITYGYTF.

The chain couples TRBV6-5 to TRBJ1-4; TRBD1 is a possible D gene (6 bases). Germline CDR1 is MNHEY and CDR2 is SVGAGI. This CDR3 has 14 residues. Deletions cut 2 bases from V and 5 bases from J, with 9 bases between. CDR3 DNA sequence: TGTGCCAGCAGTTACCTGACAGGAAATGAAAAACTGTTTTTT. Encoded protein: CASSYLTGNEKLFF.

V and J are TRBV7-8 and TRBJ2-1; D is unresolved. CDR3 size: 13 residues. Trimming took 6 bases from V and 0 from J, leaving 6 bases between them. Per germline, CDR1 SGHVS and CDR2 FQNEAQ. Here the CDR3 reads CASRANSYNEQFF. The CDR3 nucleotides read TGTGCCAGCAGGGCAAACTCCTACAATGAGCAGTTCTTC.

V is TRBV28 and J is TRBJ1-2; 11 nucleotides agree with TRBD1. The trim removed 3 bases at V and 8 bases at J, leaving 5 bases unmatched. The CDR3 sequence is 14 residues long. Germline V gene lookup returns CDR1 MDHEN and CDR2 SYDVKM. The CDR3 DNA reads TGTGCCAGCAGTTTTGGACAGGGGGCGCGGGGCTACACCTTC. This sequence encodes CASSFGQGARGYTF.

A single count supports this clone. This sequence joins TRBV15 and TRBJ1-4, with TRBD1 matching over 10 bases. Germline V CDR1 and CDR2: LNHNV, YYDKDF (reference sequence). CDR3 length equals 15 residues. Trimming removed 5 bases from V and 7 bases from J; junction bases left unmatched: 7. Here the CDR3 DNA reads TGTGCCACCAGCCGAGGTGGGGACAGGGGTGAAAAACTGTTTTTT. It codes for CATSRGGDRGEKLFF. The full variable domain, completed using reference TRBV15 and TRBJ1-4, is DAMVIQNPRYQVTQFGKPVTLSCSQTLNHNVMYWYQQKSSQAPKLLFHYYDKDFNNEADTPDNFQSRRPNTSFCFLDIRSPGLGDTAMYLCATSRGGDRGEKLFFGSGTQLSVL.

V usage is TRBV18 and J usage is TRBJ1-3; D gene uncertain. Per the germline V gene, CDR1 is KGHSH and CDR2 is LQKENI. The CDR3 length is 17 residues. Trimming cost V 1 base and J 5 bases, with 18 bases left between them. The CDR3 DNA reads TGTGCCAGCTCACCACGTTCCTACGGGCCTTACCGAAACACCATATATTTT. Amino acid sequence: CASSPRSYGPYRNTIYF.

The gene calls are TRBV10-3 and TRBJ2-2, with TRBD1 matching over 10 bases. Germline CDR1 and CDR2: ENHRY and SYGVKD. This CDR3 contains 18 residues. The ends lost 3 bases at V and 4 bases at J; junction bases unmatched: 11. The CDR3 DNA sequence: TGTGCCATCAGTGACCCGGACAGGGGGAAGAGAGGCACCGGGGAGCTGTTTTTT. Protein product: CAISDPDRGKRGTGELFF.

The V and J genes are TRBV6-6 and TRBJ2-5, with D possibly being TRBD2 (5 bases). There are 14 residues in the CDR3. With 7 bases removed from V and 5 bases from J, the gap between germline ends came to 17 bases. Germline-derived CDR1 and CDR2 are MNHNY and SVGAGI (reference sequence). DNA for the CDR3: TGTGCCAGCACCGGAGGTCGGTACCGGGAGACCCAGTACTTC. Translated: CASTGGRYRETQYF.

A single count supports this clone. The chain uses TRBV15 and TRBJ1-5; unclear D gene. Deletions cut 1 base from V and 5 bases from J, with 6 bases between. The CDR3 extends over 13 amino acids. CDR1 and CDR2 (germline): LNHNV, YYDKDF (reference sequence). CDR3 protein: CATSRGAYQPQHF. In DNA form, the CDR3 reads TGTGCCACCAGCAGAGGAGCATATCAGCCCCAGCATTTT.

The chain combines TRBV28 with TRBJ1-5, with TRBD1 identical over 8 bases. Germline CDR1 reads MDHEN; CDR2 reads SYDVKM. Trimming removed 4 bases from V and 6 bases from J; junction bases left unmatched: 11. CDR3 length: 16 residues. This CDR3 is CASSYQWQGASQPQHF. DNA of the CDR3: TGTGCCAGCAGTTATCAATGGCAGGGGGCGAGTCAGCCCCAGCATTTT.

This clone has a single count. V gene TRBV13 combines with J gene TRBJ2-5; D is unclear. This CDR3 comprises 14 residues. V dropped 0 bases and J dropped 1 base, with 6 bases sitting between them. Germline values: CDR1 PRHDT, CDR2 FYEKMQ (reference sequence). CDR3 in amino acids: CASSLGHVQETQYF. CDR3 DNA sequence: TGTGCCAGCAGCTTAGGCCATGTCCAAGAGACCCAGTACTTC.

CDR3 coding DNA: TGTGCCAGCAGCTTAGGTCCTCGTATAGCGGGAGACACCGGGGAGCTGTTTTTT. Translation gives CASSLGPRIAGDTGELFF. The chain uses TRBV11-2 and TRBJ2-2, with 9 nucleotides matching TRBD2. The CDR3 runs to 18 residues. The germline gives CDR1 SGHAT, CDR2 FQNNGV. V lost 1 base to trimming and J lost 3 bases; unmatched junction nucleotides: 9.

This clone was recorded once. The chain recombines TRBV18 with TRBJ2-1; D remains ambiguous. CDR3 length: 13 amino acids. Between the trimmed V and J ends, which lost 6 bases and 5 bases, there was a span of 11 bases. Germline values: CDR1 KGHSH, CDR2 LQKENI. CDR3 nucleotide sequence: TGTGCCAGCTCGACGACGGTAAACAATGAGCAGTTCTTC. As protein: CASSTTVNNEQFF.

The chain combines TRBV4-1 with TRBJ2-2; 11 nucleotides agree with TRBD2. V lost 0 bases, J lost 0 bases, and 3 bases stayed unmatched. The CDR3 sequence is 18 residues long. CDR1 is MGHRA, CDR2 YSYEKL, per germline. The CDR3 sequence is CASSQEGGLAANTGELFF. CDR3 DNA: TGCGCCAGCAGCCAAGAGGGGGGACTAGCGGCGAACACCGGGGAGCTGTTTTTT.

This CDR3 is CAWSTWDRGNEQFF. The CDR3 region has the DNA TGTGCCTGGAGTACCTGGGACAGGGGAAATGAGCAGTTCTTC. This chain connects TRBV30 to TRBJ2-1, with 10 bases fitting TRBD1. The J segment lost 7 bases and the V segment lost 2 bases, leaving 5 bases of the junction unmatched. The CDR3 loop spans 14 amino acids. Germline CDR1 reads GTSNPN; CDR2 reads SVGIG (reference sequence).

The chain carries TRBV21-1 and TRBJ1-1. TRBV21-1 represents a pseudogene. The CDR3 covers 20 residues. The CDR3 loop reads CASSHSPRQNKDPVDTEAFF. The CDR3 coding sequence is TGTGCCAGCAGCCACTCTCCAAGGCAGAATAAAGACCCAGTGGACACTGAAGCTTTCTTT.

This clone has only a few counts. CDR3 residues: CASSLYVGNGYTF. The CDR3, as DNA: TGTGCCAGCAGCTTATACGTGGGAAATGGCTACACCTTC. The rearrangement uses TRBV11-2 and TRBJ1-2; D gene ambiguous. There are 13 residues in the CDR3. Trimming shortened V by 2 bases and J by 6 bases, and 10 bases separated the two germline ends. Looked up from germline, CDR1 is SGHAT and CDR2 is FQNNGV.

The chain is built from TRBV7-3 and TRBJ1-2; D not resolved. Trimming cost V 0 bases and J 7 bases, with 9 bases left between them. Germline assignment: CDR1 SGHTA and CDR2 FQGTGA. This CDR3 contains 13 residues. CDR3 residues: CASSLTAMGGYTF. For the CDR3, the DNA is TGTGCCAGCAGCTTAACGGCTATGGGTGGCTACACCTTC.